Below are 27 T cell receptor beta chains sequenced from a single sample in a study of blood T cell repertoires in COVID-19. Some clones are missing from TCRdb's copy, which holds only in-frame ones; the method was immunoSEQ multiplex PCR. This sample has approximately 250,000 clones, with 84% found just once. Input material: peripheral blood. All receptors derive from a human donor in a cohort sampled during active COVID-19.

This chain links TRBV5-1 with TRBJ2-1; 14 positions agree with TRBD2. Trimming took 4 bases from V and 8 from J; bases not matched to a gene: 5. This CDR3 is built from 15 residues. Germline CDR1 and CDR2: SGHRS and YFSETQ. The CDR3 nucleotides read TGCGCCAGCAGCAGGACTAGCGGGAGGTTGGATGAGCAGTTCTTC. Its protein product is CASSRTSGRLDEQFF.

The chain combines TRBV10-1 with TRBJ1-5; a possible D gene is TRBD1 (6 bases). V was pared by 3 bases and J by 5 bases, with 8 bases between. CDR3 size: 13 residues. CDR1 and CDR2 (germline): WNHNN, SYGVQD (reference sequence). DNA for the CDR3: TGCGCCAGCAGTGAAGGGACATATCAGCCCCAGCATTTT. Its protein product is CASSEGTYQPQHF.

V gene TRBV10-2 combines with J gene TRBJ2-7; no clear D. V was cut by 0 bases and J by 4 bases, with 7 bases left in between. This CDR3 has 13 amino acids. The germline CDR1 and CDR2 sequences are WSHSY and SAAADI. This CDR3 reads CASSESSEYEQYF. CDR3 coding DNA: TGCGCCAGCAGTGAGTCGTCGGAGTACGAGCAGTACTTC.

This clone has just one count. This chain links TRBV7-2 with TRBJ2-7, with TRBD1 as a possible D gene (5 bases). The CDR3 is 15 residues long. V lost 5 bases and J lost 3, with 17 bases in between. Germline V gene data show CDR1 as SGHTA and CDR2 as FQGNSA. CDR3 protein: CASSTRAQADYEQYF. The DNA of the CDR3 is TGTGCCAGCAGCACCAGGGCCCAGGCGGACTACGAGCAGTACTTC.

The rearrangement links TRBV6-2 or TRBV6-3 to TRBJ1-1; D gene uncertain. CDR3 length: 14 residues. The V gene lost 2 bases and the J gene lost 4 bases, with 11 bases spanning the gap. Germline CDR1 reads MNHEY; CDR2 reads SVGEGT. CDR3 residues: CASSYRPGATEAFF. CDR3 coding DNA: TGTGCCAGCAGTTACCGTCCCGGAGCCACTGAAGCTTTCTTT.

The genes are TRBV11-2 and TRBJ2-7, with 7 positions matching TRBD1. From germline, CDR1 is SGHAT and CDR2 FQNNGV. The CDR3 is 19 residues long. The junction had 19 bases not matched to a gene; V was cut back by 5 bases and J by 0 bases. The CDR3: CASSRTTPVGGRSSYEQYF. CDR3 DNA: TGTGCCAGCAGCCGTACAACCCCGGTAGGGGGCCGGTCCTCCTACGAGCAGTACTTC.

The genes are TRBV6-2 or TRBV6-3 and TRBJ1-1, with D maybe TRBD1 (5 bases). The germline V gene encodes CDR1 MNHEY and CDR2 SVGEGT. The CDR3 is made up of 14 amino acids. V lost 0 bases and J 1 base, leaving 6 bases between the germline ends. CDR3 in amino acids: CASSYSQGNTEAFF. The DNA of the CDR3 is TGTGCCAGCAGTTACTCGCAGGGGAACACTGAAGCTTTCTTT.

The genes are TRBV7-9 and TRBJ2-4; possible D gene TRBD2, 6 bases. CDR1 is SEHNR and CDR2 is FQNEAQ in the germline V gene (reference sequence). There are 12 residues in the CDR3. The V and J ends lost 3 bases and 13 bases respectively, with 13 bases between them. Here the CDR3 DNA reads TGTGCCAGCAGCTTCGCATCGGGACTGCAGTACTTC. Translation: CASSFASGLQYF. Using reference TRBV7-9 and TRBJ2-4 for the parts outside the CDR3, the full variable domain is DTGVSQNPRHKITKRGQNVTFRCDPISEHNRLYWYRQTLGQGPEFLTYFQNEAQLEKSRLLSDRFSAERPKGSFSTLEIQRTEQGDSAMYLCASSFASGLQYFGAGTRLSVL.

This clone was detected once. CDR3 DNA sequence: TGTGCCATCTCCCCGGGACTGGACTATGGCTACACCTTC. This encodes CAISPGLDYGYTF. This rearrangement joins TRBV19 to TRBJ1-2; possible D gene TRBD1, 5 bases. The germline V gene has CDR1 LNHDA and CDR2 SQIVND (reference sequence). CDR3 length: 13 residues. The V gene lost 10 bases and the J gene lost 3 bases, with 15 bases spanning the gap.

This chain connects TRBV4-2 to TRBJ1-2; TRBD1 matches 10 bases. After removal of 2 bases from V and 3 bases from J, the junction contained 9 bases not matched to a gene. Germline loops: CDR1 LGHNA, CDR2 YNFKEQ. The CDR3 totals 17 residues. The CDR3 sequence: CASSQSPGQGEDYGYTF. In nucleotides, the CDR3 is TGTGCCAGCAGCCAAAGCCCTGGACAGGGGGAGGACTATGGCTACACCTTC.

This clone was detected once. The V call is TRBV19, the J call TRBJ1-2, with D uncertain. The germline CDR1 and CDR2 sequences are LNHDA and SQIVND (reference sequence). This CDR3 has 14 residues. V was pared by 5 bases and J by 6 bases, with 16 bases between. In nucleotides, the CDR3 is TGTGCCAGTAGTCCAACTTCTGGGAGCCATGGCTACACCTTC. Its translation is CASSPTSGSHGYTF.

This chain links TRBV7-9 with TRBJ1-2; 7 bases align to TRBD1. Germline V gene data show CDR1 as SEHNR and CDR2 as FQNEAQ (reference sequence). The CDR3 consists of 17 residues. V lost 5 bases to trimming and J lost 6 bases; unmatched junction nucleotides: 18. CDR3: CASSPNPDREYTDGYTF. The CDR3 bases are TGTGCCAGCAGCCCGAACCCCGACAGGGAATACACCGATGGCTACACCTTC.

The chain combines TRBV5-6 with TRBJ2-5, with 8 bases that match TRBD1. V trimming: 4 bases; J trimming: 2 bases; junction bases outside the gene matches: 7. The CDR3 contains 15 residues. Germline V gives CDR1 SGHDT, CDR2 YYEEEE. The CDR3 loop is CASSTAGTGQETQYF. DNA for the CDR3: TGTGCCAGCAGCACAGCCGGGACAGGTCAAGAGACCCAGTACTTC.

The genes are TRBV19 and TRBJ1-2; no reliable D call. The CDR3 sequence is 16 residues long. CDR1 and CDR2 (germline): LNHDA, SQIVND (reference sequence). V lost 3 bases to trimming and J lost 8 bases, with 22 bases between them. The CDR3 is CASSIEGGALYKGYTF. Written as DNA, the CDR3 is TGTGCCAGTAGTATTGAGGGAGGTGCACTGTATAAAGGCTACACCTTC.

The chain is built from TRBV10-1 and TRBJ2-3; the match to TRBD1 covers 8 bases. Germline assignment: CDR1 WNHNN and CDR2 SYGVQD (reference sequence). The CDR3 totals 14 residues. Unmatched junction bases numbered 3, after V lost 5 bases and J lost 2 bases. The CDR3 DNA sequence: TGCGCCAGCAGTTGGGACAGGATCACAGATACGCAGTATTTT. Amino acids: CASSWDRITDTQYF.

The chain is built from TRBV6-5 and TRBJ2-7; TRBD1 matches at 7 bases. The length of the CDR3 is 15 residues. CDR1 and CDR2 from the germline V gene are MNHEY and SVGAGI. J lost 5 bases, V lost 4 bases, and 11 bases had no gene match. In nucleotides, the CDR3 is TGTGCCAGCAGTTCCCTCGGGACAGCTCGGAACGAGCAGTACTTC. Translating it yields CASSSLGTARNEQYF.

The CDR3 loop is CASSLGGGGGEAFF. The CDR3 DNA is TGTGCCAGCAGCTTAGGAGGGGGTGGAGGTGAAGCTTTCTTT. The V call is TRBV7-2, the J call TRBJ1-1, with D possibly matching TRBD1 (6 bases). CDR1 SGHTA and CDR2 FQGNSA come from the germline V gene. CDR3 length equals 14 residues. The V gene lost 1 base and the J gene lost 7 bases, with 13 bases spanning the gap.

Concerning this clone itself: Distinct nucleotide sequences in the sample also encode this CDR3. CDR3 amino acids: CASSQGSGTGYEQYF. CDR3 DNA sequence: TGCGCCAGCAGCCAAGGTTCCGGGACAGGCTACGAGCAGTACTTC. V and J are TRBV4-3 and TRBJ2-7; 8 nucleotides match TRBD1. The V segment lost 1 base and the J segment 3 bases; nucleotides outside the gene matches: 5. The germline gives CDR1 LGHNA, CDR2 YSLEER. CDR3 size: 15 residues.

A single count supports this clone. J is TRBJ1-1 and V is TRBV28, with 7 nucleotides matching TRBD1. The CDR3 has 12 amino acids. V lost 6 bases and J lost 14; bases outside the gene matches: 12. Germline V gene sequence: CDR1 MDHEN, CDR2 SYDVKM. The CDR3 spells CASSSLGTERFF. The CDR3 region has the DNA TGTGCCAGCAGCTCATTAGGGACAGAACGGTTCTTT.

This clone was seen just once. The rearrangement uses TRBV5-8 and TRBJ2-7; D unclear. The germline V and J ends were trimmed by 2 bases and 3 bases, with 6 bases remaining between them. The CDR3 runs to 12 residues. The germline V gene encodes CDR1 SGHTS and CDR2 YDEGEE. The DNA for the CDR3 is TGTGCCAGCAGCTTTAGTCTCTACGAGCAGTACTTC. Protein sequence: CASSFSLYEQYF.

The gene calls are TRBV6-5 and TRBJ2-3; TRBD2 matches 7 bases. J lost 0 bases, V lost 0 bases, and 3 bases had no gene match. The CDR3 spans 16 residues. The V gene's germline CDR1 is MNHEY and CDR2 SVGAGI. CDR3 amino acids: CASSYSGGISTDTQYF. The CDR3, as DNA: TGTGCCAGCAGTTACTCGGGAGGGATTAGCACAGATACGCAGTATTTT.

CDR3 DNA: TGTGCCAGCAACCCGGGGACAGGGGCGCAGATTGGGAATTCACCCCTCCACTTT. Protein product: CASNPGTGAQIGNSPLHF. V is TRBV9 and J is TRBJ1-6, with 10 bases lining up with TRBD1. The CDR3 has 18 amino acids. Germline CDR1 SGDLS, CDR2 YYNGEE. J lost 7 bases, V lost 6 bases, and 16 bases had no gene match. Supplemented by reference TRBV9 and TRBJ1-6, the full variable domain reads DSGVTQTPKHLITATGQRVTLRCSPRSGDLSVYWYQQSLDQGLQFLIQYYNGEERAKGNILERFSAQQFPDLHSELNLSSLELGDSALYFCASNPGTGAQIGNSPLHFGNGTRLTVT.

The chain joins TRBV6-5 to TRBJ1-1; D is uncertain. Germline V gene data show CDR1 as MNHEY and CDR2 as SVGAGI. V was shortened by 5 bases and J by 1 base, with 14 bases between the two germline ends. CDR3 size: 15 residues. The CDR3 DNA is TGTGCCAGCAGTAGTTCTGGACGGGGGAACACTGAAGCTTTCTTT. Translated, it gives CASSSSGRGNTEAFF.

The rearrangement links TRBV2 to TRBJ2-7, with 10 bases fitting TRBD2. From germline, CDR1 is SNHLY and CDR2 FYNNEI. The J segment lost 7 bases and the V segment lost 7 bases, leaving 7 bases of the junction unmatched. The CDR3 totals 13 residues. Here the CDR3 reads CASKGAGGREQYF. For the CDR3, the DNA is TGTGCCAGCAAGGGAGCGGGAGGGCGGGAGCAGTACTTC.

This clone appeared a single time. The CDR3 DNA follows: TGTGCCACCAGCAGAGATCTTGAGGAAGAGACCCAGTACTTC. Protein: CATSRDLEEETQYF. V usage is TRBV15 and J usage is TRBJ2-5; unclear D gene. V was pared by 0 bases and J by 3 bases, with 8 bases between. Germline V gives CDR1 LNHNV, CDR2 YYDKDF (reference sequence). The CDR3 is made up of 14 amino acids. Combining the CDR3 with reference TRBV15 and TRBJ2-5 gives the whole variable domain DAMVIQNPRYQVTQFGKPVTLSCSQTLNHNVMYWYQQKSSQAPKLLFHYYDKDFNNEADTPDNFQSRRPNTSFCFLDIRSPGLGDTAMYLCATSRDLEEETQYFGPGTRLLVL.

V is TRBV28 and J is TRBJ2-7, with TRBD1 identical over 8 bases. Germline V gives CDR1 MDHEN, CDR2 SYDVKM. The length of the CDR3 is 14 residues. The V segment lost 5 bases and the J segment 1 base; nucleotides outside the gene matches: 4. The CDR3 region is CASSLRDRSYEQYF. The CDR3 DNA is TGTGCCAGCAGTCTCCGGGACAGGTCCTACGAGCAGTACTTC.

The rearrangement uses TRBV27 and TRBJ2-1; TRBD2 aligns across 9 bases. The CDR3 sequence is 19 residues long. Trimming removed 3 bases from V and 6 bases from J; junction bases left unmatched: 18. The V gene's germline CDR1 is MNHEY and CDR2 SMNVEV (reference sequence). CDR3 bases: TGTGCCAGCAGTTTCACAGGACGGAGGATAGCGGGAGAGTTCAATGAGCAGTTCTTC. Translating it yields CASSFTGRRIAGEFNEQFF.